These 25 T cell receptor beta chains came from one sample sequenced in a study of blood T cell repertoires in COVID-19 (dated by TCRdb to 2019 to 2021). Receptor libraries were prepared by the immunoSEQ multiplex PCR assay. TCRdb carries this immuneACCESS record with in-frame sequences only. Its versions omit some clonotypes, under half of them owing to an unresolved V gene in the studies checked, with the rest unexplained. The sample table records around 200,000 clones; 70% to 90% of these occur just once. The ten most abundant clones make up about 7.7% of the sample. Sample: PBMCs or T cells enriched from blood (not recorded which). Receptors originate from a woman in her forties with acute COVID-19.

CDR3 sequence (DNA): TGTGCCAGCAGTTTTGGAGGGGGCTACACCGGGGAGCTGTTTTTT. It yields the protein CASSFGGGYTGELFF. The chain recombines TRBV27 with TRBJ2-2; tentative D call: TRBD1 (7 bases). V was shortened by 3 bases and J by 3 bases, with 11 bases between the two germline ends. CDR1 MNHEY and CDR2 SMNVEV come from the germline V gene (reference sequence). The CDR3 has 15 amino acids.

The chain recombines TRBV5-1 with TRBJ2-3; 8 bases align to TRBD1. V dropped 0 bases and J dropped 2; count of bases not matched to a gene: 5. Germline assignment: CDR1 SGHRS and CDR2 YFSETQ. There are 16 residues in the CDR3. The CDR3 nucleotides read TGCGCCAGCAGCTTGGTGCGGACAGGGAACACAGATACGCAGTATTTT. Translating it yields CASSLVRTGNTDTQYF.

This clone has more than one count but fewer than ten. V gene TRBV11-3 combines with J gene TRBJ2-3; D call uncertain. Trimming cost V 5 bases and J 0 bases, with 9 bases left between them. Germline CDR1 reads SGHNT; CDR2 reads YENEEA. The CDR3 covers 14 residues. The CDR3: CASSMASSTDTQYF. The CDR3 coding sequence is TGTGCCAGCAGCATGGCCTCTAGCACAGATACGCAGTATTTT.

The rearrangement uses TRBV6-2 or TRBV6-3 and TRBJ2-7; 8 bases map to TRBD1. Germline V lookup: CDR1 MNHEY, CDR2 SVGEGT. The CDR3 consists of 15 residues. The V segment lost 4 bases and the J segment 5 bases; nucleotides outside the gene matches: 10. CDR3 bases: TGTGCCAGCAGTTCCAGACAGGGGACGAGGGACGAGCAGTACTTC. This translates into CASSSRQGTRDEQYF.

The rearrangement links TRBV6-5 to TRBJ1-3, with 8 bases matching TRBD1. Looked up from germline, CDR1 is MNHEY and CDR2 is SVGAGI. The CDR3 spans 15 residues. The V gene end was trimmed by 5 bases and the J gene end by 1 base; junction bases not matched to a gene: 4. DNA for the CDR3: TGTGCCAGCAGTCGGGGACAGGTGTCTGGAAACACCATATATTTT. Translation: CASSRGQVSGNTIYF.

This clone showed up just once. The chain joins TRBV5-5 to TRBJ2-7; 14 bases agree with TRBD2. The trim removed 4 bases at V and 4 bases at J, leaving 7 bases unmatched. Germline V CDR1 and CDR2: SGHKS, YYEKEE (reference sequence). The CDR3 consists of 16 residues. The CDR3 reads CASSEGLAGVRYEQYF. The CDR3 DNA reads TGTGCCAGCAGCGAGGGACTAGCGGGAGTTCGGTACGAGCAGTACTTC. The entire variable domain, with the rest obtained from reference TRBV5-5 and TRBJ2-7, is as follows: DAGVTQSPTHLIKTRGQQVTLRCSPISGHKSVSWYQQVLGQGPQFIFQYYEKEERGRGNFPDRFSARQFPNYSSELNVNALLLGDSALYLCASSEGLAGVRYEQYFGPGTRLTVT.

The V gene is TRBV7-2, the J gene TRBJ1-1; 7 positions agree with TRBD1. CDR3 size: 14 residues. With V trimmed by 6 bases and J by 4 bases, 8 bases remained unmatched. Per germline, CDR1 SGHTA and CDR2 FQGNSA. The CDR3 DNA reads TGTGCCAGCAGTTCGGACAGGATTATCACTGAAGCTTTCTTT. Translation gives CASSSDRIITEAFF.

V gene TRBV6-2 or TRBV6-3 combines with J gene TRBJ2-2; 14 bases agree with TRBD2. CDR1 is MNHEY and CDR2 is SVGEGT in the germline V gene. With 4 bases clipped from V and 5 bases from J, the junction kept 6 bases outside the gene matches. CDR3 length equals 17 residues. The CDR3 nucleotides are TGTGCCAGCAGTTCCCTCAGACTAGCGGGAGGGACCGGGGAGCTGTTTTTT. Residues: CASSSLRLAGGTGELFF.

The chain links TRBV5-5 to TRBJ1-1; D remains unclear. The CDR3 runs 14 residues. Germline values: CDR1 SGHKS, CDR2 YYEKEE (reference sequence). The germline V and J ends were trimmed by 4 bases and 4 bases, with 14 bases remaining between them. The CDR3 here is CASSEGSLVTEAFF. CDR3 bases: TGTGCCAGCAGCGAAGGGAGTTTGGTCACTGAAGCTTTCTTT.

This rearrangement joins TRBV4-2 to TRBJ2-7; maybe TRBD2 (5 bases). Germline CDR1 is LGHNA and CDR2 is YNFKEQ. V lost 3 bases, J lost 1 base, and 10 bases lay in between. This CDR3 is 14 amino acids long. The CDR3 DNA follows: TGTGCCAGCAGCCACCGGGAATGGTCCTACGAGCAGTACTTC. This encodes CASSHREWSYEQYF.

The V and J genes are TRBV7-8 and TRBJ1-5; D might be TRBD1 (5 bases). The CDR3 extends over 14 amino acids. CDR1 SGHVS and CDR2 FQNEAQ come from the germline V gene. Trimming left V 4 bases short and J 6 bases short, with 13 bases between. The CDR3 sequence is CASSYRPGGQPQHF. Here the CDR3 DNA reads TGTGCCAGCAGCTACCGTCCGGGGGGTCAGCCCCAGCATTTT.

The DNA of the CDR3 is TGTGCCTGGCGTCGGACAGGCAATTCACCCCTCCACTTT. This gives the protein CAWRRTGNSPLHF. The chain couples TRBV30 to TRBJ1-6, with TRBD1 identical over 7 bases. Germline values: CDR1 GTSNPN, CDR2 SVGIG (reference sequence). V shed 5 bases, J shed 7 bases, and the junction held 5 bases outside the gene matches. The CDR3 has 13 amino acids. Variable domain in full (rest from reference TRBV30 and TRBJ1-6): SQTIHQWPATLVQPVGSPLSLECTVEGTSNPNLYWYRQAAGRGLQLLFYSVGIGQISSEVPQNLSASRPQDRQFILSSKKLLLSDSGFYLCAWRRTGNSPLHFGNGTRLTVT.

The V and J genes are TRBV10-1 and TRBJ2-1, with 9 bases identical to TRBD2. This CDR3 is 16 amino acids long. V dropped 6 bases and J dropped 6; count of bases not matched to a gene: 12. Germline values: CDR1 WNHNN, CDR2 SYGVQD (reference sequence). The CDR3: CASSLKAGGSGNEQFF. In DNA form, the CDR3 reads TGCGCCAGCAGCCTAAAAGCGGGGGGCTCGGGCAATGAGCAGTTCTTC.

The CDR3 region has the DNA TGTGCCAGCAGTTTCTCGAAGGGACAGGGTCTTCTCTCTTCCGGAAACACCATATATTTT. Translated: CASSFSKGQGLLSSGNTIYF. V and J are TRBV28 and TRBJ1-3, with TRBD1 matching 9 bases. The junction had 19 bases not matched to a gene; V was cut back by 3 bases and J by 4 bases. This CDR3 has 20 amino acids. Germline assignment: CDR1 MDHEN and CDR2 SYDVKM.

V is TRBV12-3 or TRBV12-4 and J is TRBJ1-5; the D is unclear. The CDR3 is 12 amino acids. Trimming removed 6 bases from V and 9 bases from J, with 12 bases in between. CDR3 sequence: CASRAQSGPQHF. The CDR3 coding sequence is TGTGCCAGCAGGGCTCAGTCAGGGCCCCAGCATTTT.

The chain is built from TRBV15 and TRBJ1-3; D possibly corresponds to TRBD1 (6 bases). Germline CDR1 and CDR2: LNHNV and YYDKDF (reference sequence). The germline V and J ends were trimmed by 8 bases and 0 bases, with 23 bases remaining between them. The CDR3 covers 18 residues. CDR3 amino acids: CATSKIKDSYRSGNTIYF. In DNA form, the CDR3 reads TGTGCCACCTCCAAAATTAAGGACAGCTACCGCTCTGGAAACACCATATATTTT.

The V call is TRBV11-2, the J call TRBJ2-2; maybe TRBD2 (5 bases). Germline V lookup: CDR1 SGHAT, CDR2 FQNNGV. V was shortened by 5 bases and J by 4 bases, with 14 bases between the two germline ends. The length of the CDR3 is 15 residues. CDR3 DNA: TGTGCCAGCAGCCAGAGGACCGCGGGCACCGGGGAGCTGTTTTTT. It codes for CASSQRTAGTGELFF.

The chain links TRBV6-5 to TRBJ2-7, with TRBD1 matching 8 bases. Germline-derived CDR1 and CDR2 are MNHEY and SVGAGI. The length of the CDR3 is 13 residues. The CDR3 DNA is TGTGTTTCCGGGACAGGACCTACCTACGAGCAGTACTTC. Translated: CVSGTGPTYEQYF.

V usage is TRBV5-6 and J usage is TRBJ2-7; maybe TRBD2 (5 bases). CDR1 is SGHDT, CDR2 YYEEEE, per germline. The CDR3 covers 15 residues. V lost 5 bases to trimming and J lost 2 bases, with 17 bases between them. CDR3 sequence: CASSRRLLTTYEQYF. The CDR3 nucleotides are TGTGCCAGCAGTCGCCGACTTCTGACTACCTACGAGCAGTACTTC.

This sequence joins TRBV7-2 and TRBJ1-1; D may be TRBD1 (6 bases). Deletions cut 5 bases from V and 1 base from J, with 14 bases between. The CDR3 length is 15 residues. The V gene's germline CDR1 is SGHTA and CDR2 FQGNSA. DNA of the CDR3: TGTGCCAGCAGCACCTCAGGGGCACCGAACACTGAAGCTTTCTTT. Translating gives CASSTSGAPNTEAFF.

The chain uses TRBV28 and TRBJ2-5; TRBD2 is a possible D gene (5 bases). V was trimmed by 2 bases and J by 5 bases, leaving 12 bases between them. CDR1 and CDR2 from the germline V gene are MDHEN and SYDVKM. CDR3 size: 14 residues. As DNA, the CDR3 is TGTGCCAGCAGTTTAATCGGGGTAGGGGAGACCCAGTACTTC. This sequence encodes CASSLIGVGETQYF.

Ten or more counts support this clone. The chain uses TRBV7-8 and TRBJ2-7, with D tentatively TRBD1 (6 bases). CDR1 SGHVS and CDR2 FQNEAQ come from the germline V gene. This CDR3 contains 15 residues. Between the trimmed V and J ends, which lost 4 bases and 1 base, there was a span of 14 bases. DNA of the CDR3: TGTGCCAGCAGCTGGGTCGGGACACAATCCTACGAGCAGTACTTC. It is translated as CASSWVGTQSYEQYF.

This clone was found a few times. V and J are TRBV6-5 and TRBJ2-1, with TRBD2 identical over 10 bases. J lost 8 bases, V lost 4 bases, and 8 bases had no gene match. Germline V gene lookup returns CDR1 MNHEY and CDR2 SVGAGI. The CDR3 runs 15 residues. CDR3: CASSSSGRALDEQFF. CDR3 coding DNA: TGTGCCAGCAGTTCCAGCGGGAGGGCCTTGGATGAGCAGTTCTTC.

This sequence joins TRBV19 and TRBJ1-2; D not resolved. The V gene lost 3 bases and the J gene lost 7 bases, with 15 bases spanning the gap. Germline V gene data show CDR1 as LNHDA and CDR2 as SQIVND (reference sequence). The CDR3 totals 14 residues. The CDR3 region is CASSINTGLGGYTF. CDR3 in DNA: TGTGCCAGTAGTATTAATACCGGGTTAGGTGGCTACACCTTC.

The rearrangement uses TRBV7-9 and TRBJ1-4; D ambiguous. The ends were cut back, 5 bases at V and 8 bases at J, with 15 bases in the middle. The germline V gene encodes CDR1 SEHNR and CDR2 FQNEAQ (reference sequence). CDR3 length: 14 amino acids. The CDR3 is CASSLSGAGEKLFF. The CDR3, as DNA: TGTGCCAGCAGCCTTTCGGGAGCGGGGGAAAAACTGTTTTTT.